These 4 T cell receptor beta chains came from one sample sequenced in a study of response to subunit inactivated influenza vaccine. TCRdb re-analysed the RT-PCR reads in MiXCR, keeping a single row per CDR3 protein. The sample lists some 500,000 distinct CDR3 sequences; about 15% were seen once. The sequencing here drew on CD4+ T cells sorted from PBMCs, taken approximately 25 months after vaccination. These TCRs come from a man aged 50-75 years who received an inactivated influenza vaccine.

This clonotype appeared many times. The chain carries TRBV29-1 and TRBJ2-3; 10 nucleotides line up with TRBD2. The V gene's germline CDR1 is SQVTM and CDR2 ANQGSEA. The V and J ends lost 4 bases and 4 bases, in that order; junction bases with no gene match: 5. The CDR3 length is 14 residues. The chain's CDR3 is CSVGTSGVSDTQYF. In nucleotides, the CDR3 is TGCAGCGTTGGCACTAGCGGGGTTTCAGATACGCAGTATTTT.

The CDR3, as DNA: TGTGCCAGCAGCGTAGGGCAGGGGCTTACGAACACTGAAGCTTTCTTT. Translated: CASSVGQGLTNTEAFF. V and J are TRBV9 and TRBJ1-1, with D possibly matching TRBD1 (6 bases). Trimming took off 0 bases at V and 1 base at J, with 13 bases between the two ends. Germline V gene lookup returns CDR1 SGDLS and CDR2 YYNGEE. The CDR3 is 16 residues long.

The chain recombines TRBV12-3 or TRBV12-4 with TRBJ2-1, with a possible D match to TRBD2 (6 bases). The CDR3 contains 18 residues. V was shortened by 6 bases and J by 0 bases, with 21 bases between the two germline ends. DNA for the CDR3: TGTGCCAGCAGCCCCCCCACTGGGGGGATGAGCTCCTACAATGAGCAGTTCTTC. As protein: CASSPPTGGMSSYNEQFF.

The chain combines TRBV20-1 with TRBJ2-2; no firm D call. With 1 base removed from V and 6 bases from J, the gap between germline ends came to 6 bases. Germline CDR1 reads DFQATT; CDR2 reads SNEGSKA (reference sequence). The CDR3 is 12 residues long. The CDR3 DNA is TGCAGTGCTAGAGGGGATCCCGGGGAGCTGTTTTTT. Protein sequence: CSARGDPGELFF.